This T cell receptor (beta chain) appears in the sequencing data of a study of T cell clonotyping in hematopoietic cell transplantation. The repertoire was sequenced with immunoSEQ multiplex PCR; TCRdb's copy has only in-frame clones and lacks some. The table records about 69,000 clones, approximately 94% of them present only once. This sequence was found in a man aged 45 to 65 in good health. Some clones in this sample may be carry-over from other donors' samples. What was sequenced was peripheral blood mononuclear cells.

The CDR3 DNA reads TGTGCCAGCAGTTACCGGGCCTTTAGCGGGACTTACGAGCAGTACTTC. Amino acid sequence: CASSYRAFSGTYEQYF. V is TRBV6-5 and J is TRBJ2-7; TRBD2 matches 8 bases. The CDR3 loop spans 16 amino acids. The V gene's germline CDR1 is MNHEY and CDR2 SVGAGI. V trimming: 2 bases; J trimming: 4 bases; junction bases outside the gene matches: 10.